These T cell receptor beta chains were read from a single sample in a study of shared clonotypes between healthy human individuals. Generated by immunoSEQ multiplex PCR, the TCRdb table keeps only in-frame clones and is missing some. The table records roughly 2.4 million clones, roughly 95% of them present only once. The sample was naive CD4+ T cells sorted from blood. These receptors all come from a man aged 18 to 29 in good health. The CDR3 runs from the conserved cysteine through the conserved F or W. The D gene is left open where the match is weak. Clone size is given for some rows only: seen once, a few or many times, or a class if the clone is expanded.

TRBV19	TRBJ2-7	NA	NA	TGTGCCAGTAGTAGGGCAGGAACCTCCTACGAGCAGTACTTC	CASSRAGTSYEQYF
TRBV7-2	TRBJ2-7	NA	NA	TGTGCCAGCAGACGTACCTACGAGCAGTACTTC	CASRRTYEQYF
TRBV2	TRBJ1-6	NA	TRBD1	TGTGCCAGCACAGGGGGCCTGTATAATTCACCCCTCCACTTT	CASTGGLYNSPLHF
TRBV16	TRBJ1-4	NA	NA	TGTGCCAGCAGCCAATCGAGGAGCTCTAATGAAAAACTGTTTTTT	CASSQSRSSNEKLFF
TRBV5-6	TRBJ1-2	NA	NA	TGTGCCAGCAGCTTGGGAGGGGCCACGGGCTACACCTTC	CASSLGGATGYTF
TRBV9	TRBJ2-7	NA	TRBD2	TGTGCCAGCAGCGCTACTAGCGGGAGGGCCACCTACGAGCAGTACTTC	CASSATSGRATYEQYF
TRBV27	TRBJ2-1	NA	TRBD2	TGTGCCAGCAGCCTAATTTACCCCGGGACTAGCGGGAGGGTGAGGAATGAGCAGTTCTTC	CASSLIYPGTSGRVRNEQFF
TRBV7-2	TRBJ2-5	NA	TRBD2	TGTGCCAGCAGCCCCGGACTAGCGTCGCTGACCCAGTACTTC	CASSPGLASLTQYF
TRBV18	TRBJ1-4	NA	NA	TGTGCCAGCTCACCAAACGGGACACCCGCTTCCGAAAAACTGTTTTTT	CASSPNGTPASEKLFF
TRBV7-8	TRBJ1-2	NA	NA	TGTGCCAGCAGCCCTTATTTGGGCGAAGCCTATGGCTACACCTTC	CASSPYLGEAYGYTF
TRBV7-2	TRBJ2-4	NA	NA	TGTGCCAGCAGCCTCCCTGGCAGAGGGGACATTCAGTACTTC	CASSLPGRGDIQYF
TRBV30	TRBJ2-7	NA	TRBD1	TGTGCCTGGAGAAAGGGGACAGGGGCGTACTACGAGCAGTACTTC	CAWRKGTGAYYEQYF
TRBV27	TRBJ2-7	NA	NA	TGTGCCAGCAGTTTGGAGGGCGGCTACGAGCAGTACTTC	CASSLEGGYEQYF
TRBV4-1	TRBJ2-5	NA	NA	TGCGCCAGCAGCCCCCGTGGTTGGCTTGTGAAGCAAGAGACCCAGTACTTC	CASSPRGWLVKQETQYF
TRBV6-1	TRBJ1-4	once	TRBD1	TGTGCCAGCAGGACAGGGTTGCCTAATGAAAAACTGTTTTTT	CASRTGLPNEKLFF
TRBV7-2	TRBJ1-2	once	NA	TGTGCCAGCAGCTACGCACAGACCTATGGCTACACCTTC	CASSYAQTYGYTF
TRBV9	TRBJ2-2	once	NA	TGTGCCAGCAGCAGTCAGGGGATCACCGGGGAGCTGTTTTTT	CASSSQGITGELFF
TRBV7-9	TRBJ2-2	NA	TRBD2	TGTGCCAGCAGCCCCCCGGGGGGGGAGGTTACCGGGGAGCTGTTTTTT	CASSPPGGEVTGELFF
TRBV19	TRBJ1-5	NA	NA	TGTGCCAGTAGTCTAACAGTCAATCAGCCCCAGCATTTT	CASSLTVNQPQHF
TRBV4-3	TRBJ1-1	NA	NA	TGCGCCAGCAGCCAAGGTTGGGGCTGGACTGAAGCTTTCTTT	CASSQGWGWTEAFF
TRBV6-7	TRBJ2-7	NA	TRBD2	TGTGCCAGCACCCTGTGGTCCCCTACTAGCGGCAGATACGAGCAGTACTTC	CASTLWSPTSGRYEQYF
TRBV10-3	TRBJ2-7	NA	TRBD1	TGTGCCATCAGTGAGCAGGGGGCAGGGGAGCAGTACTTC	CAISEQGAGEQYF
TRBV2	TRBJ2-7	NA	TRBD1	TGTGCCAGCACCAAAACAGGGGGCGCGTACGAGCAGTACTTC	CASTKTGGAYEQYF
TRBV30	TRBJ1-2	NA	NA	TGTGCCTGGAGTGTCCTGGGGGGTGGCTATGGCTACACCTTC	CAWSVLGGGYGYTF
TRBV5-6	TRBJ2-5	NA	TRBD2	TGTGCCAGCTCTGGGGGACTAGCTCAAGAGACCCAGTACTTC	CASSGGLAQETQYF
TRBV4-3	TRBJ2-1	NA	NA	TGCGCCAGCAGCCAAGAGACCGGGAATGAGCAGTTCTTC	CASSQETGNEQFF
TRBV6-1	TRBJ1-5	NA	NA	TGTGCCAGCAGGAGACCTGGGGGTCAGCCCCAGCATTTT	CASRRPGGQPQHF
TRBV28	TRBJ2-5	NA	TRBD1	TGTGCCAGCAGTTTCACAGGGGGGAGTTGGGAGACCCAGTACTTC	CASSFTGGSWETQYF
TRBV30	TRBJ1-3	once	NA	TGTGCCTGGAGTAAGTGGGAACAGGTCTCTGGAAACACCATATATTTT	CAWSKWEQVSGNTIYF
TRBV2	TRBJ2-4	NA	NA	TGTGCCAGCAGTGAATCGGTTGCGACCAAAAACATTCAGTACTTC	CASSESVATKNIQYF
TRBV5-1	TRBJ2-7	NA	NA	TGCGCCAGCAGCTTGATTCAGGGCTACGAGCAGTACTTC	CASSLIQGYEQYF
TRBV18	TRBJ1-2	NA	NA	TGTGCCAGCTCACCGGCGGAGGGTAACTATGGCTACACCTTC	CASSPAEGNYGYTF
TRBV18	TRBJ2-1	NA	NA	TGTGCCAGCTCACCCCAGCTGTCGGGAAACGTTGAGCAGTTCTTC	CASSPQLSGNVEQFF
TRBV10-3	TRBJ2-2	NA	NA	TGTGCCATCAGCACTCGGGACCCTACCGGGGAGCTGTTTTTT	CAISTRDPTGELFF
TRBV11-2	TRBJ2-7	NA	TRBD1	TGTGCCAGCAGCCCCCGACTTGACAGGGGAGAGTACAACGAGCAGTACTTC	CASSPRLDRGEYNEQYF
TRBV6-6	TRBJ1-2	NA	NA	TGTGCCAGCGAAGAGGTCAACAACGGCTACACCTTC	CASEEVNNGYTF
TRBV28	TRBJ1-1	NA	NA	TGTGCCAGCAGAACCTCAGGAGTTATGAACACTGAAGCTTTCTTT	CASRTSGVMNTEAFF
TRBV6-6	TRBJ2-3	once	TRBD2	TGTGCCAGCATTCTCGGGACTACCTTCACAGATACGCAGTATTTT	CASILGTTFTDTQYF
TRBV6-1	TRBJ2-1	NA	TRBD2	TGTGCCAGCAGTGGACTAGCGGGGGCAAGGGAGCAGTTCTTC	CASSGLAGAREQFF
TRBV10-2	TRBJ2-2	NA	NA	TGCGCCAGCACCACTAGCTCGAGTCCCGGGGAGCTGTTTTTT	CASTTSSSPGELFF
TRBV5-1	TRBJ2-1	NA	TRBD1	TGCGCCAGCAGCTACGAGACCGGGACAGTGAATGAGCAGTTCTTC	CASSYETGTVNEQFF
TRBV18	TRBJ2-2	NA	NA	TGTGCCAGCTCGCAACTCAGGGACTCGAACACCGGGGAGCTGTTTTTT	CASSQLRDSNTGELFF
TRBV27	TRBJ2-7	NA	NA	TGTGCCAGCAGTTTTAGCGGCCGGGCAGGCGAGCAGTACTTC	CASSFSGRAGEQYF
TRBV5-1	TRBJ2-2	NA	NA	TGCGCCAGCAGCTTGGTTTTCGGCGGCACCGGGGAGCTGTTTTTT	CASSLVFGGTGELFF
TRBV6-5	TRBJ2-7	NA	NA	TGTGCCAGCAGTGCTACGGTTCTAGCCTACGAGCAGTACTTC	CASSATVLAYEQYF
TRBV30	TRBJ1-6	NA	NA	TGTGCCTGGAGTGGTAAATCACCCCTCCACTTT	CAWSGKSPLHF
TRBV6-5	TRBJ1-2	once	NA	TGTGCCAGCAGTTACCGGGAGGGAGGGGGTAACTATGGCTACACCTTC	CASSYREGGGNYGYTF
TRBV7-2	TRBJ1-1	NA	TRBD1	TGTGCCAGCAGCTTAATCGGACAGGGGAACACTGAAGCTTTCTTT	CASSLIGQGNTEAFF
TRBV19	TRBJ1-1	NA	NA	TGTGCCAGTAGGAAAACAGTGAACACTGAAGCTTTCTTT	CASRKTVNTEAFF
TRBV2	TRBJ1-1	NA	NA	TGTGCCAGCAATAAAAATGGACGCTGGAACACTGAAGCTTTCTTT	CASNKNGRWNTEAFF
TRBV18	TRBJ2-5	NA	NA	TGTGCCAGCTCCCCTCGTATGAACCAAGAGACCCAGTACTTC	CASSPRMNQETQYF
TRBV2	TRBJ2-1	NA	TRBD2	TGTGCCAGCAGGGGACTAGCCGGTGGCAATGAGCAGTTCTTC	CASRGLAGGNEQFF
TRBV19	TRBJ1-5	NA	NA	TGTGCCAGTAGTGAGCGAGCAGTCGGTTATGAGCCCCAGCATTTT	CASSERAVGYEPQHF